Listed below are T cell receptor beta chains from one sample, sequenced in a study of blood T cell repertoires in COVID-19. Using immunoSEQ multiplex PCR, the repertoire was profiled, and TCRdb retains in-frame clones only, with some absent. Among 200,000 to 300,000 clones listed, more than 65% were seen once. Sequenced input: peripheral blood. Receptors originate from a man aged 35-49 years who had recovered from COVID-19. Both conserved end residues are part of each CDR3. D genes are given only for firm matches. Size is stated for part of the rows, as once, few or many counts, or as a class when the clone is expanded.

>TRBJ2-7|.|TRBV27|.
CASSPTPRDEQYF
TGTGCCAGCAGCCCGACCCCCAGGGACGAGCAGTACTTC
>TRBJ2-1|.|TRBV5-1|TRBD2
CASSLAGREVRNEQFF
TGCGCCAGCAGCTTGGCTGGGCGGGAGGTTCGAAATGAGCAGTTCTTC
>TRBJ2-7|.|TRBV5-1|TRBD1
CASFKGQGTYEQYF
TGCGCCAGCTTTAAAGGACAGGGGACCTACGAGCAGTACTTC
>TRBJ1-2|.|TRBV10-3|TRBD1
CAISRQGNNYGYTF
TGTGCCATCAGTAGACAGGGGAACAACTATGGCTACACCTTC
>TRBJ1-1|.|TRBV4-1|.
CASSQRSMNTEAFF
TGCGCCAGCAGCCAGAGAAGCATGAACACTGAAGCTTTCTTT
>TRBJ2-1|.|TRBV19|TRBD2
CASSGGLAVYEQFF
TGTGCCAGTAGTGGGGGACTAGCGGTCTATGAGCAGTTCTTC
>TRBJ1-1|.|TRBV18|.
CASSPIGGDTEAFF
TGTGCCAGCTCACCGATCGGCGGGGATACTGAAGCTTTCTTT
>TRBJ2-3|once|TRBV5-4|TRBD2
CASSRGLAGAPDTQYF
TGTGCCAGCAGCCGGGGACTAGCGGGAGCGCCAGATACGCAGTATTTT
>TRBJ2-1|.|TRBV6-5|TRBD2
CASGTSDYNEQFF
TGTGCCAGCGGGACTAGCGACTACAATGAGCAGTTCTTC
>TRBJ2-1|.|TRBV19|.
CASSISYNGVYNEQFF
TGTGCCAGTAGTATAAGCTATAATGGTGTGTACAATGAGCAGTTCTTC
>TRBJ1-1|.|TRBV7-6|.
CASSALQGRNTEAFF
TGTGCCAGCAGCGCCCTCCAGGGTAGGAACACTGAAGCTTTCTTT
>TRBJ2-3|.|TRBV5-4|TRBD1
CASSMSGTGISDTQYF
TGTGCCAGCAGCATGTCCGGGACAGGCATTTCAGATACGCAGTATTTT
>TRBJ1-1|.|TRBV11-3|.
CASSGGAGTEAFF
TGTGCCAGCAGCGGGGGCGCGGGCACTGAAGCTTTCTTT
>TRBJ1-2|.|TRBV29-1|TRBD1
CSVVLTGVLGYTF
TGCAGCGTTGTCCTGACAGGGGTTTTGGGCTACACCTTC
>TRBJ1-2|.|TRBV19|.
CASSIDSFYGYTF
TGTGCCAGTAGTATTGACAGCTTCTATGGCTACACCTTC
>TRBJ1-6|few|TRBV10-2|.
CASTWSSYNSPLHF
TGCGCCAGCACCTGGAGCTCCTATAATTCACCCCTCCACTTT
>TRBJ1-4|.|TRBV6-2/TRBV6-3|.
CASSYEVSTNEKLFF
TGTGCCAGCAGTTACGAGGTTTCAACTAATGAAAAACTGTTTTTT
>TRBJ1-6|.|TRBV7-8|.
CASSPHNSPLHF
TGTGCCAGCAGCCCTCATAATTCACCCCTCCACTTT
>TRBJ2-7|.|TRBV7-2|TRBD1
CASSTRTGLAEQYF
TGTGCCAGCAGCACCCGGACAGGCCTCGCCGAGCAGTACTTC
>TRBJ1-3|.|TRBV5-4|.
CASSLAAEGSGNTIYF
TGTGCCAGCAGCTTGGCGGCCGAGGGCTCTGGAAACACCATATATTTT
>TRBJ2-5|.|TRBV10-3|TRBD1
CAIRTSGRGQETQYF
TGTGCCATCAGGACGAGTGGCAGGGGGCAAGAGACCCAGTACTTC
>TRBJ1-1|.|TRBV7-9|.
CATARDTEAFF
TGTGCCACCGCGCGGGACACTGAAGCTTTCTTT
>TRBJ1-3|.|TRBV19|.
CASRALGPGNTIYF
TGTGCCAGTCGCGCTCTGGGCCCTGGAAACACCATATATTTT
>TRBJ2-2|.|TRBV28|.
CASTPRMNTGELFF
TGTGCCAGCACGCCGCGGATGAACACCGGGGAGCTGTTTTTT
>TRBJ2-2|.|TRBV6-5|.
CASSYDIGELFF
TGTGCCAGCAGTTACGACATAGGGGAGCTGTTTTTT
>TRBJ2-3|.|TRBV4-3|.
CASSQGPFGQSGRADTQYF
TGCGCCAGCAGCCAAGGCCCCTTCGGACAGTCCGGAAGGGCAGATACGCAGTATTTT
>TRBJ1-6|.|TRBV7-2|.
CASSFRGSNSPLHF
TGTGCCAGCAGCTTTAGGGGTAGTAATTCACCCCTCCACTTT